These T cell receptor beta chains were read from a single sample in a study of blood T cell repertoires in COVID-19. Profiling relied on immunoSEQ multiplex PCR, and the TCRdb table lists in-frame clones only, not all of them. The table shows a few hundred thousand clones, with about 85% occurring only once. Sequences were obtained from PBMCs or T cells enriched from blood (not recorded which). Source of these receptors: a woman aged 50 to 60 who had been exposed to COVID-19. Both conserved end residues are part of each CDR3. Fields, in order: clone size, J gene, D gene, V gene, CDR3 DNA, CDR3 protein. A D gene is named only where the DNA matches it firmly. Part of the rows lack a size; the others show once, few, many or a class for expanded clones.

NA,TRBJ2-3,NA,TRBV5-1,TGCGCCAGCAGCTTAGAGGGGGGCACAGATACGCAGTATTTT,CASSLEGGTDTQYF
NA,TRBJ1-6,NA,TRBV6-2/TRBV6-3,TGTGCCAGCAGCACAGGGTCAGGTTTTTCACCCCTCCACTTT,CASSTGSGFSPLHF
NA,TRBJ1-2,NA,TRBV7-2,TGTGCCAGCACCCGGGTCCAGGGCTATGGCTACACCTTC,CASTRVQGYGYTF
NA,TRBJ1-6,NA,TRBV19,TGTGCCAGTAGTCTAGGGGGGGACTCACCCCTCCACTTT,CASSLGGDSPLHF
NA,TRBJ2-2,NA,TRBV7-3,TGTGCCAGCAGCTTCGGGAACACCGGGGAGCTGTTTTTT,CASSFGNTGELFF
few,TRBJ2-1,TRBD1,TRBV7-2,TGTGCCAGCAGCTCCGGGACAGGTAGGATGAGGCACAATGAGCAGTTCTTC,CASSSGTGRMRHNEQFF
NA,TRBJ2-3,NA,TRBV5-1,TGCGCCAGCAGCTTGGGAGGAGGGGGCACAGATACGCAGTATTTT,CASSLGGGGTDTQYF
NA,TRBJ1-1,NA,TRBV18,TGTGCCAGCCTTACAGGACAGAGCACTGAAGCTTTCTTT,CASLTGQSTEAFF
NA,TRBJ1-1,TRBD1,TRBV6-5,TGTGCCAGCATTCGGGACAGGGGTGAAGCTTTCTTT,CASIRDRGEAFF
NA,TRBJ2-3,NA,TRBV4-2,TGTGCCAGCAGCCAAGAGGGTAGGATACAGGGAATAACAGATACGCAGTATTTT,CASSQEGRIQGITDTQYF
NA,TRBJ1-2,NA,TRBV19,TGTGCCAGTAGTATCGCTGCAGGGGACAACTATGGCTACACCTTC,CASSIAAGDNYGYTF
NA,TRBJ1-2,NA,TRBV19,TGTGCCAGTAGTGCACCCAGGGGAGATGGCTACACCTTC,CASSAPRGDGYTF
NA,TRBJ1-4,NA,TRBV6-1,TGTGCCAGCAGTGAAGATGGGGGGGCAGGGGAAAAACTGTTTTTT,CASSEDGGAGEKLFF
NA,TRBJ2-3,TRBD1,TRBV2,TGTGCCAGCAGTGAAGTCGGGACAGGGGAGGGCACAGATACGCAGTATTTT,CASSEVGTGEGTDTQYF
NA,TRBJ2-7,NA,TRBV25-1,TGTGCCAGCAGTGAAGTAGGGGACTCCTCCTACGAGCAGTACTTC,CASSEVGDSSYEQYF
NA,TRBJ2-3,TRBD1,TRBV2,TGTGCCTGTAGGACAGGTTTACGCACAGATACGCAGTATTTT,CACRTGLRTDTQYF
NA,TRBJ1-2,NA,TRBV12-3/TRBV12-4,TGTGCCAGCAGTCTAAGACAGAACTATGGCTACACCTTC,CASSLRQNYGYTF
NA,TRBJ2-1,NA,TRBV6-2/TRBV6-3,TGTGCCAGCAGTTACACGAGTAATGAGCAGTTCTTC,CASSYTSNEQFF
NA,TRBJ2-5,NA,TRBV6-2/TRBV6-3,TGTGCCAGCAGTCCCCGGGAGACCCAGTACTTC,CASSPRETQYF
NA,TRBJ2-7,TRBD1,TRBV5-1,TGCGCCAGCAGCTTGGGGGGGACAGGGATAGGATACGAGCAGTACTTC,CASSLGGTGIGYEQYF
NA,TRBJ2-5,TRBD2,TRBV5-1,TGCGCCAGCAGCTTGGTCCCTAGCGGGGTCCAAGAGACCCAGTACTTC,CASSLVPSGVQETQYF
few,TRBJ1-2,NA,TRBV4-1,TGCGCCAGCAGCCAAGACAGATTCTATGGCTACACCTTC,CASSQDRFYGYTF